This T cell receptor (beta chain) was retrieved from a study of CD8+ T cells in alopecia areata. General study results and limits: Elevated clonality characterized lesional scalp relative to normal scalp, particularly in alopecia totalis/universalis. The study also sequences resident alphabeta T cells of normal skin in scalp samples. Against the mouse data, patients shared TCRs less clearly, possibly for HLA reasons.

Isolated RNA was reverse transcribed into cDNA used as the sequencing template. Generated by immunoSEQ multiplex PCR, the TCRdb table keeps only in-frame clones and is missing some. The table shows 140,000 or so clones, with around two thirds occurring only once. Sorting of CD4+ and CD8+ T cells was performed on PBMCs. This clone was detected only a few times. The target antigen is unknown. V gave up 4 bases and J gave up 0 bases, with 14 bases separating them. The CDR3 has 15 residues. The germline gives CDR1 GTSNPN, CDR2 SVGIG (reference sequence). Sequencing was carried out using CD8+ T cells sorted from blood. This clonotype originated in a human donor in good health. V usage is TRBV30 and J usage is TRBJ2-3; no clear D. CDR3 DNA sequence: TGTGCCTGGACAAGGTTTAGCTCTAGCACAGATACGCAGTATTTT. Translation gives CAWTRFSSSTDTQYF.